Below are 10 T cell receptor beta chains sequenced from a single sample in a study of technical replicates of blood from a few donors. The protocol was immunoSEQ multiplex PCR, while the TCRdb copy is restricted to in-frame clones and leaves out a portion. The table has about 75,000 clones, around 97% seen once. Sequencing was performed on T cells isolated from PBMCs. The receptors stem from a human donor in good health.

The V gene is TRBV6-5, the J gene TRBJ2-1; D is unresolved. Trimming pared 5 bases from V and 10 bases from J, leaving 9 bases between. The CDR3 spans 11 residues. Germline lookup yields CDR1 MNHEY and CDR2 SVGAGI. CDR3 amino acids: CASSRNLEQFF. The CDR3 coding sequence is TGTGCCAGCAGTCGAAACTTGGAGCAGTTCTTC.

This chain's CDR3 is CASSLQTDTEAFF. The DNA of the CDR3 is TGTGCCAGCAGCCTACAGACAGACACTGAAGCTTTCTTT. This chain uses TRBV7-9 with TRBJ1-1; TRBD1 might be the D (5 bases). The length of the CDR3 is 13 residues. The germline V and J ends were trimmed by 5 bases and 3 bases, with 10 bases remaining between them. CDR1 and CDR2 (germline): SEHNR, FQNEAQ (reference sequence).

The V and J genes are TRBV27 and TRBJ1-5, with 7 nucleotides matching TRBD1. V shed 2 bases, J shed 1 base, and the junction held 5 bases outside the gene matches. Germline V lookup: CDR1 MNHEY, CDR2 SMNVEV (reference sequence). There are 16 residues in the CDR3. CDR3 nucleotide sequence: TGTGCCAGCAGTTTAGGGGGACAGCCAAGCAATCAGCCCCAGCATTTT. Amino acid sequence: CASSLGGQPSNQPQHF.

This clone was counted only a few times. The rearrangement uses TRBV6-4 and TRBJ1-1, with D perhaps matching TRBD1 (5 bases). V was pared by 4 bases and J by 7 bases, with 10 bases between. The CDR3 contains 12 residues. CDR1 is MRHNA and CDR2 is SNTAGT in the germline V gene. CDR3 sequence reads: CASSGTPGEAFF. The CDR3 bases are TGTGCCAGCAGTGGGACACCGGGTGAAGCTTTCTTT.

As for this clone: The junction departs from the called germline gene at one end, perhaps through a read error. The rearrangement links TRBV6-5 to TRBJ2-1; 8 bases are a match to TRBD2. Germline CDR1 is MNHEY and CDR2 is SVGAGI. The CDR3 extends over 15 amino acids. The CDR3 spells CASRESGSSHNEQFF. The CDR3 DNA is TGTGCCAGCAGGGAAAGCGGGAGCTCCCACAATGAGCAGTTCTTC.

The chain is built from TRBV4-1 and TRBJ2-5, with TRBD1 identical over 7 bases. The CDR3 consists of 15 residues. With V trimmed by 5 bases and J by 3 bases, 9 bases remained unmatched. The germline gives CDR1 MGHRA, CDR2 YSYEKL. CDR3 amino acids: CASSFYRGLEETQYF. CDR3 DNA: TGCGCCAGCAGCTTTTACAGGGGATTGGAAGAGACCCAGTACTTC.

In regard to this clone: The sample holds other DNA sequences that translate to the same CDR3. The chain joins TRBV7-9 to TRBJ1-5; 8 bases match TRBD1. There are 14 residues in the CDR3. V shed 4 bases and J 3 bases; nucleotides not matched to a gene: 2. Germline CDR1 is SEHNR and CDR2 is FQNEAQ (reference sequence). The CDR3 DNA reads TGTGCCAGCAGCTCGGACAGGGACAATCAGCCCCAGCATTTT. Its translation: CASSSDRDNQPQHF. The full variable domain, completed using reference TRBV7-9 and TRBJ1-5, is DTGVSQNPRHKITKRGQNVTFRCDPISEHNRLYWYRQTLGQGPEFLTYFQNEAQLEKSRLLSDRFSAERPKGSFSTLEIQRTEQGDSAMYLCASSSDRDNQPQHFGDGTRLSIL.

The chain is built from TRBV5-4 and TRBJ1-3; TRBD1 aligns across 7 bases. CDR3 length equals 16 residues. Germline loops: CDR1 SGHNT, CDR2 YYREEE (reference sequence). The V and J ends lost 3 bases and 0 bases, in that order; junction bases with no gene match: 6. CDR3 coding DNA: TGTGCCAGCAGCTCGGACAGGTATAGCTCTGGAAACACCATATATTTT. Amino acids: CASSSDRYSSGNTIYF.

The gene calls are TRBV2 and TRBJ2-7; TRBD1 aligns across 8 bases. This CDR3 is built from 14 residues. V shed 8 bases, J shed 4 bases, and the junction held 10 bases outside the gene matches. Per germline, CDR1 SNHLY and CDR2 FYNNEI. This CDR3 reads CASYLGTGKYEQYF. In nucleotides, the CDR3 is TGTGCCAGCTACCTGGGGACAGGAAAGTACGAGCAGTACTTC.

The V call is TRBV9, the J call TRBJ2-2; 14 bases match TRBD2. With 3 bases clipped from V and 6 bases from J, the junction kept 1 base outside the gene matches. CDR1 SGDLS and CDR2 YYNGEE come from the germline V gene. The CDR3 covers 15 residues. The CDR3 nucleotides read TGTGCCAGCAGCGGGACTAGCGGGGGGTCCGGGGAGCTGTTTTTT. Residues: CASSGTSGGSGELFF.